These 9 T cell receptor beta chains were all obtained from the same sample, sequenced in a study of blood T cell repertoires in COVID-19. The data were produced by immunoSEQ multiplex PCR, yet TCRdb's version contains in-frame clones alone and is incomplete. The sample shows under 100,000 clones, 85% of them seen only once. Specimen: peripheral blood. The origin of the receptors is a woman in her 70s with active or convalescent COVID-19.

The chain combines TRBV19 with TRBJ1-2, with D perhaps matching TRBD1 (6 bases). This CDR3 spans 14 amino acids. The V gene lost 6 bases and the J gene lost 4 bases, with 15 bases spanning the gap. Germline V lookup: CDR1 LNHDA, CDR2 SQIVND (reference sequence). CDR3 in amino acids: CASSTPGHRYGYTF. As DNA, the CDR3 is TGTGCCAGTAGCACCCCGGGACACCGCTATGGCTACACCTTC.

This chain connects TRBV7-2 to TRBJ1-2; 10 bases match TRBD1. The CDR3 runs 13 residues. CDR1 is SGHTA, CDR2 FQGNSA, per germline. The CDR3 protein is CASGVGQGYGYTF. The DNA for the CDR3 is TGTGCATCCGGGGTGGGACAGGGGTATGGCTACACCTTC.

The gene calls are TRBV27 and TRBJ2-7; D call uncertain. Trimming cost V 4 bases and J 2 bases, with 15 bases left between them. The CDR3 runs to 15 residues. CDR1 and CDR2 from the germline V gene are MNHEY and SMNVEV (reference sequence). In DNA form, the CDR3 reads TGTGCCAGCAGTTCCACCGTGAGGAGACCCTACGAGCAGTACTTC. Translation: CASSSTVRRPYEQYF.

Here the CDR3 reads CASSLDSYRKTYNEQFF. For the CDR3, the DNA is TGTGCCAGCAGTCTGGACAGCTACCGTAAAACCTACAATGAGCAGTTCTTC. This sequence joins TRBV6-6 and TRBJ2-1, with D perhaps TRBD1 (6 bases). The CDR3 is made up of 17 amino acids. From germline, CDR1 is MNHNY and CDR2 SVGAGI (reference sequence). Trimming removed 5 bases at V and 2 bases at J, with 19 bases between.

The V call is TRBV29-1, the J call TRBJ2-6; a weak D match, TRBD1 (6 bases). Germline V gene data show CDR1 as SQVTM and CDR2 as ANQGSEA. Trimming stripped 7 bases from V and 0 bases from J, with 16 bases between. The CDR3 sequence is 16 residues long. The CDR3 region has the DNA TGCAGCGCTATGACAGGCGGTGGCTCTGGGGCCAACGTCCTGACTTTC. It is translated as CSAMTGGGSGANVLTF.

This rearrangement joins TRBV28 to TRBJ2-5; 7 bases agree with TRBD1. With 9 bases clipped from V and 1 base from J, the junction kept 5 bases outside the gene matches. The CDR3 sequence is 13 residues long. Germline V lookup: CDR1 MDHEN, CDR2 SYDVKM. In DNA, the CDR3 is TGTGCCAGTCGGACAGGCTTCCAAGAGACCCAGTACTTC. As protein: CASRTGFQETQYF. The variable domain in full, completed from reference TRBV28 and TRBJ2-5, reads DVKVTQSSRYLVKRTGEKVFLECVQDMDHENMFWYRQDPGLGLRLIYFSYDVKMKEKGDIPEGYSVSREKKERFSLILESASTNQTSMYLCASRTGFQETQYFGPGTRLLVL.

CDR3 in DNA: TGTGCCATCATCAGAGTCAGGGGCGGCAATCAGCCCCAGCATTTT. Protein sequence: CAIIRVRGGNQPQHF. V is TRBV10-3 and J is TRBJ1-5; tentative D call: TRBD1 (6 bases). V lost 7 bases and J lost 2, with 15 bases in between. Germline V gene sequence: CDR1 ENHRY, CDR2 SYGVKD. The CDR3 extends over 15 amino acids.

As to this clone: Within the sample, other DNA sequences also encode this same CDR3. The rearrangement joins TRBV11-2 to TRBJ2-5; perhaps TRBD2 as D (7 bases). Germline values: CDR1 SGHAT, CDR2 FQNNGV. The CDR3 has 15 amino acids. The V end was cut by 5 bases, the J end by 5 bases, with 18 bases between. CDR3 loop: CASSPGAGARETQYF. Written as DNA, the CDR3 is TGTGCCAGCAGCCCGGGCGCGGGGGCACGGGAGACCCAGTACTTC.

This chain links TRBV2 with TRBJ2-5; D call uncertain. The CDR3 consists of 12 residues. Germline assignment: CDR1 SNHLY and CDR2 FYNNEI. The CDR3 bases are TGTGGCCCCGCCCTAGGTGGTGAGACCCAGTACTTC. The encoded protein is CGPALGGETQYF.